This TCR beta chain was sequenced in a study of blood T cell repertoires in COVID-19. The cohort comprised adults aged 18 to 89 years residing in approximately 25 US areas. This clone has a single count. Per the germline V gene, CDR1 is SGHDT and CDR2 is YYEEEE. This CDR3 has 14 residues. Trimming pared 0 bases from V and 6 bases from J, leaving 12 bases between. Repertoires were generated with immunoSEQ multiplex PCR, while TCRdb's copy carries only in-frame clones and drops some. The sample yields over 150,000 clones, 80% to 85% seen once. The sequencing sample was made of PBMCs or T cells enriched from blood (not recorded which). V usage is TRBV5-6 and J usage is TRBJ1-1, with D possibly matching TRBD1 (6 bases). This sequence was found in a man aged 40-49 years who had recovered from COVID-19. The DNA for the CDR3 is TGTGCCAGCAGCTTGGCCGACAGGACGGCTGAAGCTTTCTTT. Encoded protein: CASSLADRTAEAFF.